This T cell receptor beta chain derives from a study of technical replicates of blood from a few donors. Profiling relied on immunoSEQ multiplex PCR, and the TCRdb table lists in-frame clones only, not all of them. The sample has 65,000 to 90,000 clones, 93% seen once. Between the trimmed V and J ends, which lost 2 bases and 4 bases, there was a span of 11 bases. The CDR3 spans 14 residues. Per the germline V gene, CDR1 is SGHRS and CDR2 is YFSETQ. The TCR originated in a human donor in good health. Sequencing was carried out using T cells isolated from PBMCs. The V and J genes are TRBV5-1 and TRBJ2-3; D possibly corresponds to TRBD2 (6 bases). The CDR3 region is CASSFGSEADTQYF. The CDR3 bases are TGCGCCAGCAGCTTCGGGAGCGAGGCAGATACGCAGTATTTT.